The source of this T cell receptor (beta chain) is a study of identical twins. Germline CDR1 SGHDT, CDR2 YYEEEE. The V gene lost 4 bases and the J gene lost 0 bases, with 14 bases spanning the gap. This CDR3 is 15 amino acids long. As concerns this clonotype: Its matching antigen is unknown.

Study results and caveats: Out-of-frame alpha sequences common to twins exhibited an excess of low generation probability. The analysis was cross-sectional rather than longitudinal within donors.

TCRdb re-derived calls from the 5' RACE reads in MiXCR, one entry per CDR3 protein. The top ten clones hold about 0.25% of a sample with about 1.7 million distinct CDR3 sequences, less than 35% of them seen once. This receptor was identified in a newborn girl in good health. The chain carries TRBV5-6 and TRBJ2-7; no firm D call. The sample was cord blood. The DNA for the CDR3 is TGTGCCAGCAGCCCAAACAGTCCGACCTCCTACGAGCAGTACTTC. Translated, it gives CASSPNSPTSYEQYF.